A single T cell receptor beta chain is shown here with its context. Its antigen is unknown. The data belong to a study of OX40 agonist ivuxolimab in advanced cancers. The overall study: Clinicians treated patients with ivuxolimab, an agonistic anti-OX40 (CD134) antibody. General study results and limits: At doses 0.1 to 3.0 mg/kg, CD4+ and CD8+ clones expanded.

Here immunoSEQ multiplex PCR was the method, and the copy in TCRdb shows in-frame clones only, minus some. The sample yields approximately 37,000 clones, around 83% seen once. CDR3 length: 13 residues. Germline-derived CDR1 and CDR2 are SGHNT and YYREEE (reference sequence). With 4 bases removed from V and 0 bases from J, the gap between germline ends came to 4 bases. The genes are TRBV5-4 and TRBJ2-2, with D hard to call. This sequence was found in an adult with an advanced solid tumor such as melanoma, head and neck, liver or kidney cancer. The source was CD4+ or CD8+ T cells sorted from blood, collected in a trial of the OX40 agonist ivuxolimab. The CDR3 loop reads CASSAPNTGELFF. The CDR3, as DNA: TGTGCCAGCAGCGCGCCGAACACCGGGGAGCTGTTTTTT. Full variable domain (missing parts from reference TRBV5-4 and TRBJ2-2): ETGVTQSPTHLIKTRGQQVTLRCSSQSGHNTVSWYQQALGQGPQFIFQYYREEENGRGNFPPRFSGLQFPNYSSELNVNALELDDSALYLCASSAPNTGELFFGEGSRLTVL.